Listed below are T cell receptor beta chains from one sample, sequenced in a study of blood T cell repertoires in COVID-19. Some clones are missing from TCRdb's copy, which holds only in-frame ones; the method was immunoSEQ multiplex PCR. This sample carries 150,000 to 200,000 clones, around 80% of them seen once, and the ten largest clones take roughly 14%. Material for sequencing was peripheral blood. These receptors came from a man aged 50-60 years who had recovered from COVID-19. CDR3s include the opening cysteine and the closing phenylalanine or tryptophan. D genes are given only for firm matches. The size entry is marked missing in some rows and otherwise reads once, few, many or a size class.

TRBJ2-7 TRBD2 TRBV30 NA CAWSSGLAGFYEQYF TGTGCCTGGAGTTCTGGACTAGCGGGGTTCTACGAGCAGTACTTC
TRBJ1-4 TRBD1 TRBV30 NA CAGFEPGQEHSTNEKLFF TGTGCCGGGTTCGAACCGGGACAGGAGCATTCAACTAATGAAAAACTGTTTTTT
TRBJ2-5 NA TRBV11-2 NA CASSPGDREETQYF TGTGCCAGCAGCCCAGGCGACCGTGAAGAGACCCAGTACTTC
TRBJ2-6 TRBD2 TRBV5-8 NA CASSFSSGNSGANVLTF TGTGCCAGCAGCTTTTCTAGCGGCAACTCTGGGGCCAACGTCCTGACTTTC
TRBJ2-3 TRBD1 TRBV19 NA CASSMTGPDTQYF TGTGCCAGTAGTATGACAGGGCCAGATACGCAGTATTTT
TRBJ2-1 TRBD2 TRBV7-2 NA CASSLAQGLAGGNEQFF TGTGCCAGCAGCTTAGCCCAGGGACTAGCGGGGGGGAATGAGCAGTTCTTC
TRBJ1-5 NA TRBV19 NA CASSIPFFNQPQHF TGTGCCAGTAGTATCCCTTTTTTCAATCAGCCCCAGCATTTT
TRBJ1-1 NA TRBV28 NA CASSLRAEAFF TGTGCCAGCAGTTTACGAGCTGAAGCTTTCTTT
TRBJ2-1 NA TRBV10-1 NA CASSESQSGKQFF TGCGCCAGCAGTGAGTCTCAGTCGGGTAAGCAGTTCTTC
TRBJ1-1 NA TRBV6-6 NA CASSPGHSSEAFF TGTGCCAGCAGCCCCGGACACAGCTCTGAAGCTTTCTTT
TRBJ2-1 TRBD2 TRBV7-6 NA CASSLVDGTSGHNEQFF TGTGCCAGCAGCTTGGTGGACGGGACTAGCGGACATAATGAGCAGTTCTTC
TRBJ2-7 NA TRBV30 NA CAWSRISYEQYF TGTGCCTGGAGCAGGATTTCCTACGAGCAGTACTTC
TRBJ1-5 NA TRBV28 NA CASSFRDSNQPQHF TGTGCCAGCAGTTTCCGGGATAGCAATCAGCCCCAGCATTTT
TRBJ1-4 NA TRBV28 NA CASSLGGGRTEKLFF TGTGCCAGCAGTTTAGGGGGGGGACGGACAGAAAAACTGTTTTTT
TRBJ2-1 NA TRBV25-1 NA CASSDRAGPHNEQFF TGTGCCAGCAGTGATAGGGCAGGGCCCCACAATGAGCAGTTCTTC
TRBJ1-6 TRBD1 TRBV10-3 few CAISDQGGNSPLHF TGTGCCATCAGTGATCAGGGGGGTAATTCACCCCTCCACTTT